The next 19 T cell receptor beta chains were all read from a single sample in a study of T cell responses to AZD1222 COVID-19 vaccine. Using immunoSEQ multiplex PCR, the repertoire was profiled, and TCRdb retains in-frame clones only, with some absent. Of about 140,000 clones in the sample, approximately 92% were seen once. The sample in question was peripheral blood, obtained on day 0 of AZD1222 vaccination. Receptors originate from an adult in good health.

This chain's CDR3 is CASSLGDRGPYEQYF. The CDR3 region has the DNA TGTGCCAGCAGCTTGGGGGACAGGGGGCCCTACGAGCAGTACTTC. The rearrangement joins TRBV7-9 to TRBJ2-7; 12 bases line up with TRBD1. The CDR3 runs 15 residues. Per the germline V gene, CDR1 is SEHNR and CDR2 is FQNEAQ (reference sequence). The trim removed 3 bases at V and 2 bases at J, leaving 2 bases unmatched.

The chain joins TRBV3-1 (or the pseudogene TRBV3-2) to TRBJ2-3; TRBD2 agrees at 7 bases. V was pared by 6 bases and J by 5 bases, with 17 bases of the junction left unmatched. CDR3 length: 17 residues. Looked up from germline, CDR1 is LGHDT and CDR2 is YNNKEL (reference sequence). The DNA of the CDR3 is TGTGCCAGCAGTTCAAGCCCTCACGGGAGGCCGGGAGATACGCAGTATTTT. Translating it yields CASSSSPHGRPGDTQYF.

This rearrangement joins TRBV6-5 to TRBJ2-1; a possible D gene is TRBD1 (6 bases). CDR1 MNHEY and CDR2 SVGAGI come from the germline V gene. CDR3 size: 13 residues. Deletions cut 11 bases from V and 3 bases from J, with 14 bases between. The CDR3 here is CAGRDTFYNEQFF. CDR3 sequence (DNA): TGTGCCGGCCGGGACACTTTCTACAATGAGCAGTTCTTC.

This chain joins TRBV7-6 and TRBJ2-5; the match to TRBD2 covers 10 bases. Germline CDR1 is SGHVS and CDR2 is FNYEAQ. This CDR3 region has 14 residues. Unmatched junction bases numbered 5, after V lost 5 bases and J lost 5 bases. CDR3 protein: CASSPVTSGETQYF. In DNA form, the CDR3 reads TGTGCCAGCAGCCCCGTGACTAGCGGGGAGACCCAGTACTTC.

V is TRBV5-1 and J is TRBJ2-7, with D maybe TRBD1 (5 bases). The CDR3 is made up of 13 amino acids. V lost 4 bases and J 2 bases, leaving 10 bases between the germline ends. The germline gives CDR1 SGHRS, CDR2 YFSETQ. The CDR3 protein is CASSPQGTYEQYF. CDR3 bases: TGCGCCAGCAGCCCCCAGGGAACCTACGAGCAGTACTTC. The full variable domain, its missing parts supplied by reference TRBV5-1 and TRBJ2-7, is KAGVTQTPRYLIKTRGQQVTLSCSPISGHRSVSWYQQTPGQGLQFLFEYFSETQRNKGNFPGRFSGRQFSNSRSEMNVSTLELGDSALYLCASSPQGTYEQYFGPGTRLTVT.

The genes are TRBV4-1 and TRBJ1-1; the D is unclear. This CDR3 spans 14 amino acids. CDR1 and CDR2 (germline): MGHRA, YSYEKL. Trimming took off 0 bases at V and 1 base at J, with 6 bases between the two ends. In nucleotides, the CDR3 is TGCGCCAGCAGCCAAGAGAGAGGGAACACTGAAGCTTTCTTT. The encoded protein is CASSQERGNTEAFF.

The chain combines TRBV28 with TRBJ2-4; 9 positions agree with TRBD1. The ends lost 5 bases at V and 4 bases at J; junction bases unmatched: 9. Germline V gene lookup returns CDR1 MDHEN and CDR2 SYDVKM. The CDR3 is made up of 16 amino acids. The CDR3: CASSEGGQGVKNIQYF. CDR3 coding DNA: TGTGCCAGCAGTGAAGGGGGACAGGGAGTGAAAAACATTCAGTACTTC.

This clone was counted a single time. The chain links TRBV21-1 to TRBJ1-2; TRBD1 is the table's D call and was not checked against the DNA. TRBV21-1 is a pseudogene. The CDR3 loop spans 15 amino acids. The DNA for the CDR3 is TGTGCCAGCAGCAAAGGGGACAGGTTTGGCTATGGCTACACCTTC. Protein sequence: CASSKGDRFGYGYTF.

The gene calls are TRBV13 and TRBJ2-3; 16 bases fit TRBD2. CDR1 and CDR2 (germline): PRHDT, FYEKMQ (reference sequence). CDR3 length equals 17 residues. The V segment lost 5 bases and the J segment 6 bases; nucleotides outside the gene matches: 8. CDR3 in amino acids: CASSRILGLAGGDTQYF. The DNA for the CDR3 is TGTGCCAGCAGCCGGATACTGGGACTAGCGGGAGGGGATACGCAGTATTTT.

The chain joins TRBV18 to TRBJ2-5; D remains ambiguous. The CDR3 runs 11 residues. Germline CDR1 and CDR2: KGHSH and LQKENI. The ends were cut back, 5 bases at V and 1 base at J, with 2 bases in the middle. This chain's CDR3 is CASSSQETQYF. CDR3 coding DNA: TGTGCCAGCTCATCCCAAGAGACCCAGTACTTC.

The chain links TRBV6-2 or TRBV6-3 to TRBJ1-4, with D possibly TRBD1 on 6 matching bases. The CDR3 runs to 14 residues. V was pared by 5 bases and J by 8 bases, with 15 bases between. Germline loops: CDR1 MNHEY, CDR2 SVGEGT. The CDR3 bases are TGTGCCAGCAGTCCCCGGCAGGGGCGGGAAAAACTGTTTTTT. This translates into CASSPRQGREKLFF.

This chain uses TRBV6-1 with TRBJ2-7; D call uncertain. Germline V gene sequence: CDR1 MNHNS, CDR2 SASEGT. The CDR3 loop spans 14 amino acids. V shed 2 bases and J shed 6 bases, with 14 bases lying between them. This CDR3 reads CASSERSGVGEQYF. The CDR3 DNA is TGTGCCAGCAGTGAACGGAGTGGGGTAGGCGAGCAGTACTTC.

The chain recombines TRBV6-5 with TRBJ2-1, with D unresolved. The germline V gene encodes CDR1 MNHEY and CDR2 SVGAGI. The CDR3 has 13 amino acids. Trimming removed 0 bases at V and 12 bases at J, with 12 bases between. CDR3 sequence (DNA): TGTGCCAGCAGTTACTCTGGGCTGGGTGGGCAGTTCTTC. Its protein is CASSYSGLGGQFF.

The chain uses TRBV28 and TRBJ1-1, with D uncertain. This CDR3 is 10 amino acids long. V was trimmed by 7 bases and J by 4 bases, leaving 4 bases between them. Germline V gene data show CDR1 as MDHEN and CDR2 as SYDVKM. Written as DNA, the CDR3 is TGTGCCAGCACTGGCACTGAAGCTTTCTTT. Its translation is CASTGTEAFF.

This chain connects TRBV3-1 (or the pseudogene TRBV3-2) to TRBJ1-1, with no clear D. This CDR3 region has 13 residues. Germline-derived CDR1 and CDR2 are LGHDT and YNNKEL (reference sequence). V was trimmed by 3 bases and J by 6 bases, leaving 11 bases between them. This chain's CDR3 is CASSQSFGAEAFF. CDR3 DNA sequence: TGTGCCAGCAGCCAGTCTTTCGGCGCTGAAGCTTTCTTT.

The chain uses TRBV11-2 and TRBJ2-7, with 8 bases fitting TRBD1. This CDR3 has 16 amino acids. CDR1 is SGHAT, CDR2 FQNNGV, per germline. The J segment lost 7 bases and the V segment lost 1 base, leaving 12 bases of the junction unmatched. The CDR3 is CASSLGGAGGAGEQYF. DNA of the CDR3: TGTGCCAGCAGCTTAGGGGGCGCAGGGGGCGCGGGTGAGCAGTACTTC.

V is TRBV7-9 and J is TRBJ1-4, with D perhaps matching TRBD1 (5 bases). This CDR3 has 13 amino acids. The germline V gene has CDR1 SEHNR and CDR2 FQNEAQ (reference sequence). V lost 5 bases and J 6 bases, leaving 10 bases between the germline ends. The CDR3 region has the DNA TGTGCCAGCAGCCCGGGACTAGATGAAAAACTGTTTTTT. This gives the protein CASSPGLDEKLFF.

The gene calls are TRBV6-5 and TRBJ1-2, with a possible D match to TRBD1 (5 bases). The CDR3 is 15 amino acids. The V end lost 5 bases, the J end lost 0 bases, and 13 bases lay between the germline ends. Per germline, CDR1 MNHEY and CDR2 SVGAGI. The chain's CDR3 is CASSLTMGANYGYTF. The CDR3, as DNA: TGTGCCAGCAGTCTCACTATGGGGGCTAACTATGGCTACACCTTC.

This rearrangement joins TRBV7-9 to TRBJ1-2; D not resolved. CDR1 SEHNR and CDR2 FQNEAQ come from the germline V gene (reference sequence). V was trimmed by 1 base and J by 6 bases, leaving 12 bases between them. The CDR3 consists of 14 residues. For the CDR3, the DNA is TGTGCCAGCAGCTTAGGGGTGGAGATCAATGGCTACACCTTC. Amino acid sequence: CASSLGVEINGYTF.